The present T cell receptor (beta chain) was sequenced within a study of regulatory T cells in long-lasting Graves disease. Study as a whole: Graves' patients with a new diagnosis had received antithyroid drugs under 3 months.

Time point indicated: newly diagnosed GD, antithyroid drugs for less than 3 months. PBMCs provided the RNA from which the TCR library was made. Library construction for TCR beta used iRepertoire HTBI primers and Arm-PCR of CDR3 regions. Using its own MiXCR run on the multiplex PCR reads, TCRdb lists one record per CDR3 protein. The sample has around 500,000 distinct CDR3 sequences; more than 15% are singletons. This clonotype was counted at least ten times. Separately, the same data were catalogued under a study of T cells in Graves' hyperthyroidism and ophthalmopathy. In that study: Within blood appeared most thyroid clonotypes that had expanded above 0.001.

The starting material was peripheral blood mononuclear cells (PBMCs), obtained at new diagnosis, from a patient treated with antithyroid drugs. This receptor was taken from a woman aged 40-65 years with Graves disease.

This chain's CDR3 is CASSLSQSSSYNEQFF. CDR3 DNA: TGCGCCAGCAGCTTGTCACAGTCCAGCTCCTACAATGAGCAGTTCTTC. The chain is built from TRBV5-1 and TRBJ2-1, with D hard to call. V gave up 1 base and J gave up 0 bases, with 11 bases separating them. Germline CDR1 is SGHRS and CDR2 is YFSETQ. CDR3 length equals 16 residues.